Below, 26 T cell receptor beta chains from the same sample are listed, as sequenced in a study of CD8 T cells in Susac syndrome. RNA, at about 0.45 to 1 ug, was reverse transcribed with random hexamers. From the immunoSEQ multiplex PCR reads, TCRdb called clonotypes with MiXCR, one entry per CDR3 protein. Among more than 110,000 distinct CDR3 sequences listed, about 93% were seen once. The specimen was CD8+ T cells from PBMCs. The receptor source for this set is a human donor in good health.

The CDR3 spells CASSPPGLPSYEQYF. The CDR3 region has the DNA TGTGCCAGCAGCCCTCCGGGACTCCCCTCCTACGAGCAGTACTTC. The gene calls are TRBV4-2 and TRBJ2-7; D might be TRBD2 (6 bases). The length of the CDR3 is 15 residues. Germline-derived CDR1 and CDR2 are LGHNA and YNFKEQ. The germline V and J ends were trimmed by 4 bases and 0 bases, with 13 bases remaining between them.

In its sample, this clonotype was seen once. V usage is TRBV27 and J usage is TRBJ2-1, with D possibly matching TRBD1 (6 bases). The CDR3 spans 13 residues. The V and J ends lost 6 bases and 6 bases respectively, with 12 bases between them. Germline assignment: CDR1 MNHEY and CDR2 SMNVEV (reference sequence). The CDR3 reads CASRDSPFNEQFF. Written as DNA, the CDR3 is TGTGCCAGCAGGGACAGCCCATTCAATGAGCAGTTCTTC.

The V call is TRBV27, the J call TRBJ2-7; D gene uncertain. V dropped 4 bases and J dropped 0 bases, with 16 bases sitting between them. CDR1 MNHEY and CDR2 SMNVEV come from the germline V gene (reference sequence). The CDR3 contains 16 residues. The CDR3 DNA is TGTGCCAGCAGTTCCCTCACAGAAATTAACTCCTACGAGCAGTACTTC. It encodes CASSSLTEINSYEQYF.

V and J are TRBV27 and TRBJ1-1; a possible D gene is TRBD1 (5 bases). V lost 7 bases to trimming and J lost 5 bases, with 8 bases between them. Germline-derived CDR1 and CDR2 are MNHEY and SMNVEV (reference sequence). The length of the CDR3 is 11 residues. The CDR3 loop is CASIGGTEAFF. The DNA of the CDR3 is TGTGCCAGCATTGGGGGTACTGAAGCTTTCTTT.

The chain has TRBV5-4 and TRBJ2-1; TRBD2 matches at 9 bases. Germline CDR1 reads SGHNT; CDR2 reads YYREEE (reference sequence). V lost 0 bases to trimming and J lost 1 base; unmatched junction nucleotides: 2. CDR3 length: 16 residues. CDR3 DNA sequence: TGTGCCAGCAGCTTGGTAGGACTAGCGTCCTACAATGAGCAGTTCTTC. Translated, it gives CASSLVGLASYNEQFF.

The gene calls are TRBV3-1 and TRBJ2-5, with D perhaps TRBD1 (7 bases). This CDR3 spans 17 amino acids. V shed 1 base and J shed 2 bases, with 17 bases lying between them. Germline V gene sequence: CDR1 LGHDT, CDR2 YNNKEL (reference sequence). CDR3 sequence reads: CASSQGGDSPGQETQYF. The CDR3 coding sequence is TGTGCCAGCAGCCAAGGGGGGGACAGTCCAGGTCAAGAGACCCAGTACTTC.

The rearrangement links TRBV9 to TRBJ2-2; 7 nucleotides align to TRBD2. This CDR3 contains 15 residues. After removal of 4 bases from V and 7 bases from J, the junction contained 10 bases not matched to a gene. Germline V lookup: CDR1 SGDLS, CDR2 YYNGEE. CDR3 protein: CASSQAGSFGGELFF. The CDR3 nucleotides read TGTGCCAGCAGCCAAGCGGGATCATTTGGCGGGGAGCTGTTTTTT.

The genes are TRBV30 and TRBJ1-2, with 7 bases aligning to TRBD1. There are 11 residues in the CDR3. Trimming took 4 bases from V and 12 from J; bases not matched to a gene: 8. From germline, CDR1 is GTSNPN and CDR2 SVGIG (reference sequence). The CDR3, as DNA: TGTGCCTGGACCGAGGGGGCGATCGACACCTTC. Protein: CAWTEGAIDTF.

The chain couples TRBV27 to TRBJ1-2; 10 positions agree with TRBD1. Germline V gives CDR1 MNHEY, CDR2 SMNVEV (reference sequence). Germline trimming cut 5 bases from V and 3 bases from J; bases unmatched to any gene: 9. The CDR3 has 16 residues. CDR3 loop: CASSLYPGQGYYGYTF. CDR3 bases: TGTGCCAGCAGTCTTTACCCGGGACAGGGGTACTATGGCTACACCTTC.

The chain carries TRBV27 and TRBJ2-3, with a possible D match to TRBD1 (6 bases). Per the germline V gene, CDR1 is MNHEY and CDR2 is SMNVEV (reference sequence). Trimming took 5 bases from V and 2 from J, leaving 11 bases between them. This CDR3 region has 14 residues. CDR3 DNA sequence: TGTGCCAGCAGTCAGGACAGAATCACAGATACGCAGTATTTT. This sequence encodes CASSQDRITDTQYF.

The chain recombines TRBV27 with TRBJ1-5; tentative D call: TRBD1 (6 bases). The V end was cut by 8 bases, the J end by 5 bases, with 16 bases between. This CDR3 has 14 residues. CDR1 and CDR2 from the germline V gene are MNHEY and SMNVEV (reference sequence). In DNA form, the CDR3 reads TGTGCCAGCTCCTCTGGGGGGCTGCATCAGCCCCAGCATTTT. It translates to CASSSGGLHQPQHF.

The V gene is TRBV6-5, the J gene TRBJ2-7; D gene uncertain. The germline V and J ends were trimmed by 2 bases and 0 bases, with 17 bases remaining between them. The CDR3 spans 17 residues. The V gene's germline CDR1 is MNHEY and CDR2 SVGAGI. Here the CDR3 reads CASSYLDWAAVSYEQYF. In DNA, the CDR3 is TGTGCCAGCAGTTACCTCGATTGGGCTGCAGTCTCCTACGAGCAGTACTTC.

This rearrangement joins TRBV27 to TRBJ2-3; D remains ambiguous. This CDR3 is built from 14 residues. The germline CDR1 and CDR2 sequences are MNHEY and SMNVEV (reference sequence). Between the trimmed V and J ends, which lost 2 bases and 0 bases, there was a span of 6 bases. The CDR3 is CASSLKASTDTQYF. Here the CDR3 DNA reads TGTGCCAGCAGTTTAAAGGCTAGCACAGATACGCAGTATTTT.

CDR3 nucleotides: TGTGCCAGCAGCCTCGGGACGAGTTATGGCTACACCTTC. Amino acids: CASSLGTSYGYTF. The V and J genes are TRBV7-9 and TRBJ1-2, with TRBD1 as a possible D gene (5 bases). V lost 5 bases, J lost 5 bases, and 12 bases lay in between. CDR1 is SEHNR and CDR2 is FQNEAQ in the germline V gene (reference sequence). The CDR3 sequence is 13 residues long. The full variable domain, its missing parts supplied by reference TRBV7-9 and TRBJ1-2, is DTGVSQNPRHKITKRGQNVTFRCDPISEHNRLYWYRQTLGQGPEFLTYFQNEAQLEKSRLLSDRFSAERPKGSFSTLEIQRTEQGDSAMYLCASSLGTSYGYTFGSGTRLTVV.

The chain couples TRBV28 to TRBJ2-7; D ambiguous. In germline, CDR1 is MDHEN, CDR2 SYDVKM. This CDR3 comprises 14 residues. Trimming cost V 8 bases and J 4 bases, with 18 bases left between them. The CDR3 protein is CASSQTLRVYEQYF. Here the CDR3 DNA reads TGTGCCAGCTCTCAGACCCTCCGGGTGTACGAGCAGTACTTC.

This chain connects TRBV12-3 or TRBV12-4 to TRBJ1-5, with D perhaps matching TRBD1 (5 bases). The CDR3 length is 13 residues. V lost 3 bases and J lost 6, with 9 bases in between. The CDR3 spells CASSFEGVQPQHF. Written as DNA, the CDR3 is TGTGCCAGCAGTTTTGAAGGGGTTCAGCCCCAGCATTTT.

The V gene is TRBV12-3 or TRBV12-4, the J gene TRBJ2-1; possible D gene TRBD2, 5 bases. Trimming took 6 bases from V and 8 from J, leaving 11 bases between them. This CDR3 is built from 12 residues. CDR3 in amino acids: CASSQTRDEQFF. The CDR3, as DNA: TGTGCCAGCAGCCAAACGAGGGATGAGCAGTTCTTC.

The rearrangement links TRBV5-6 to TRBJ2-2, with a tentative D call TRBD2 (6 bases). There are 13 residues in the CDR3. From germline, CDR1 is SGHDT and CDR2 YYEEEE. Trimming shortened V by 4 bases and J by 6 bases, and 10 bases separated the two germline ends. CDR3 sequence: CASSAGLSGELFF. CDR3 in DNA: TGTGCCAGCAGCGCTGGACTATCCGGGGAGCTGTTTTTT. Based on the CDR3 plus reference TRBV5-6 and TRBJ2-2, the full variable domain is DAGVTQSPTHLIKTRGQQVTLRCSPKSGHDTVSWYQQALGQGPQFIFQYYEEEERQRGNFPDRFSGHQFPNYSSELNVNALLLGDSALYLCASSAGLSGELFFGEGSRLTVL.

This clonotype was recorded a few times. This chain joins TRBV29-1 and TRBJ1-2, with no clear D. This CDR3 is 11 amino acids long. Germline V gives CDR1 SQVTM, CDR2 ANQGSEA. V gave up 0 bases and J gave up 5 bases, with 4 bases separating them. The CDR3 DNA follows: TGCAGCGTTGAAGATAGATATGGCTACACCTTC. Its translation: CSVEDRYGYTF. Variable domain in full (rest from reference TRBV29-1 and TRBJ1-2): SAVISQKPSRDICQRGTSLTIQCQVDSQVTMMFWYRQQPGQSLTLIATANQGSEATYESGFVIDKFPISRPNLTFSTLTVSNMSPEDSSIYLCSVEDRYGYTFGSGTRLTVV.

The V call is TRBV28, the J call TRBJ2-7, with 11 bases lining up with TRBD2. Germline values: CDR1 MDHEN, CDR2 SYDVKM. The CDR3 has 15 amino acids. The V and J ends lost 6 bases and 4 bases, in that order; junction bases with no gene match: 8. The CDR3: CASRPTSGSFYEQYF. The DNA for the CDR3 is TGTGCCAGCAGACCAACTAGCGGGAGTTTTTACGAGCAGTACTTC.

This chain uses TRBV18 with TRBJ2-2, with D unclear. V was trimmed by 6 bases and J by 2 bases, leaving 7 bases between them. Germline assignment: CDR1 KGHSH and CDR2 LQKENI. The CDR3 sequence is 13 residues long. CDR3 sequence (DNA): TGTGCCAGCTCGCCTGACAACACCGGGGAGCTGTTTTTT. Amino acids: CASSPDNTGELFF.

The chain uses TRBV7-9 and TRBJ2-5; D is possibly TRBD2 (6 bases). V was pared by 3 bases and J by 2 bases, with 13 bases between. The germline gives CDR1 SEHNR, CDR2 FQNEAQ (reference sequence). CDR3 size: 15 residues. CDR3: CASSLETSTQETQYF. The CDR3 DNA sequence: TGTGCCAGCAGCTTGGAGACTAGTACACAAGAGACCCAGTACTTC.

The gene calls are TRBV7-9 and TRBJ2-1; D unresolved. Germline V gene data show CDR1 as SEHNR and CDR2 as FQNEAQ (reference sequence). Trimming removed 5 bases from V and 4 bases from J, with 12 bases in between. This CDR3 contains 14 residues. CDR3 bases: TGTGCCAGCAGCATATTCGACCATTACAATGAGCAGTTCTTC. Translation: CASSIFDHYNEQFF.

This rearrangement joins TRBV27 to TRBJ2-5, with 9 bases fitting TRBD1. The CDR3 is made up of 13 amino acids. The V segment lost 5 bases and the J segment 7 bases; nucleotides outside the gene matches: 5. CDR1 and CDR2 from the germline V gene are MNHEY and SMNVEV (reference sequence). The CDR3 DNA is TGTGCCAGCAGTGCCGGGACAGGGATGACCCAGTACTTC. Its translation is CASSAGTGMTQYF.

This clonotype has only one observation. This chain uses TRBV27 with TRBJ2-3; possibly TRBD1 or TRBD2 for D (6 bases each). Germline V lookup: CDR1 MNHEY, CDR2 SMNVEV (reference sequence). The CDR3 is made up of 15 amino acids. The germline V and J ends were trimmed by 3 bases and 4 bases, with 14 bases remaining between them. CDR3 coding DNA: TGTGCCAGCAGTTTCACGGGGGCAGTTTCAGATACGCAGTATTTT. Protein: CASSFTGAVSDTQYF.

This clonotype showed up just once. This chain links TRBV13 with TRBJ2-2; tentatively, D is TRBD1 (6 bases). Germline V lookup: CDR1 PRHDT, CDR2 FYEKMQ (reference sequence). Trimming cost V 4 bases and J 7 bases, with 10 bases left between them. CDR3 length equals 13 residues. The CDR3 coding sequence is TGTGCCAGCAGCTCCAGGGGTCTCGGGGAGCTGTTTTTT. This sequence encodes CASSSRGLGELFF.